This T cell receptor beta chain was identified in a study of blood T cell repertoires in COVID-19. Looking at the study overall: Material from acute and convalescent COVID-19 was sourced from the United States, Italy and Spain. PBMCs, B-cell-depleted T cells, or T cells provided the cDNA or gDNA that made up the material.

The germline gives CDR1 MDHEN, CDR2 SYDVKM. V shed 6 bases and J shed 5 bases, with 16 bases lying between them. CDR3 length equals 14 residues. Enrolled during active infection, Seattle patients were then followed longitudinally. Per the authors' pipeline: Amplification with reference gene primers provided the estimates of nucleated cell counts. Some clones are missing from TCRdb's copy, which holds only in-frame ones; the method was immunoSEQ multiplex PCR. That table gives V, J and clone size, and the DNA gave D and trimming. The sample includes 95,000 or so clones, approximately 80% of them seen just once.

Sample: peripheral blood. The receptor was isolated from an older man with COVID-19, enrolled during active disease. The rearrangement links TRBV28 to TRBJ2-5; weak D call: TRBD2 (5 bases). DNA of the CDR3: TGTGCCAGCAGCTTAGACGTAAGGAGGGAGACCCAGTACTTC. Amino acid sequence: CASSLDVRRETQYF. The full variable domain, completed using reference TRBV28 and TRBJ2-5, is DVKVTQSSRYLVKRTGEKVFLECVQDMDHENMFWYRQDPGLGLRLIYFSYDVKMKEKGDIPEGYSVSREKKERFSLILESASTNQTSMYLCASSLDVRRETQYFGPGTRLLVL.